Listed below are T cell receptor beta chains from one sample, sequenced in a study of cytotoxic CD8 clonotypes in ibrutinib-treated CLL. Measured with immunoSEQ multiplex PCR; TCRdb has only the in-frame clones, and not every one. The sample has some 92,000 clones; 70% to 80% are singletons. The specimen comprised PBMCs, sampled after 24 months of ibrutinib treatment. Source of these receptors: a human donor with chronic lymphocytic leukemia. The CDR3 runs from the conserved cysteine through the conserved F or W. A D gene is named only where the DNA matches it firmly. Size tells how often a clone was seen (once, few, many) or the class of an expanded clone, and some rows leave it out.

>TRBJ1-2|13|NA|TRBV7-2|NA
TGTGCCAGCAGGTTTCCAACTCAGTATGGCTACACCTTC
CASRFPTQYGYTF
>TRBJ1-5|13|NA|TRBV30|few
TGTGCCTGGAGTGGATCAAGTAATCAGCCCCAGCATTTT
CAWSGSSNQPQHF
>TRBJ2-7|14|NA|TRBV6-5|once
TGTGCCAGCAGTAAATTGGACGTGACCTACGAGCAGTACTTC
CASSKLDVTYEQYF
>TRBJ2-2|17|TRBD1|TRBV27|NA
TGTGCCAGCAGCTCCTTGAGGGGACAGCGTAACACCGGGGAGCTGTTTTTT
CASSSLRGQRNTGELFF
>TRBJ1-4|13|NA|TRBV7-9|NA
TGTGCCAGCAGCACCCTTGAAGCGGAAAAACTGTTTTTT
CASSTLEAEKLFF
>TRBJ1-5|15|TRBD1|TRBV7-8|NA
TGTGCCAGCAGCTCCCGGACAGGGGTAGGCCAGCCCCAGCATTTT
CASSSRTGVGQPQHF
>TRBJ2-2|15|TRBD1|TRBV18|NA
TGTGCCAGCTCACGACGGACAGGGGATTCCGGGGAGCTGTTTTTT
CASSRRTGDSGELFF
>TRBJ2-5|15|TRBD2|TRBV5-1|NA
TGCGCCAGCAGCTTGGCTAGCGGGAGAGGCGAGACCCAGTACTTC
CASSLASGRGETQYF
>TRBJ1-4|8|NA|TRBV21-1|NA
TGTGCCAGCGGAAAACTGTTTTTT
CASGKLFF
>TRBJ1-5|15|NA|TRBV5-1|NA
TGCGCCAGCAGCTTGACAGGTCAGGGCCATCAGCCCCAGCATTTT
CASSLTGQGHQPQHF
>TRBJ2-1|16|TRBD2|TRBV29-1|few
TGCAGCGTTGAAGATTTAAGGGCTAGCGGGAGCCATGAGCAGTTCTTC
CSVEDLRASGSHEQFF
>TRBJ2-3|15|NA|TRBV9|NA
TGTGCCAGCAGCGTAGCGGGAGTTGGTACAGATACGCAGTATTTT
CASSVAGVGTDTQYF
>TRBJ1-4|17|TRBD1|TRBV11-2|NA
TGTGCCAGCAGCCCCAGGACAGGCCCAGCAACTAATGAAAAACTGTTTTTT
CASSPRTGPATNEKLFF
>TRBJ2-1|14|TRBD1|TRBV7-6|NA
TGTGCCAGCAGCTACAGGGGGTCCTACAATGAGCAGTTCTTC
CASSYRGSYNEQFF
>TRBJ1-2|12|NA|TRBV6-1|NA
TGTGCCAGCAGTGTTCAGGGAGGAGGCTACACCTTC
CASSVQGGGYTF
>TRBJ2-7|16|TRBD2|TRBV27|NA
TGTGCCAGCAGTACGTCTAGCGGCCAAGTCACCTACGAGCAGTACTTC
CASSTSSGQVTYEQYF
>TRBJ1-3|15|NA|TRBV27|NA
TGTGCCAGCAGTTTAGACTGGCGCTCTGGAAACACCATATATTTT
CASSLDWRSGNTIYF
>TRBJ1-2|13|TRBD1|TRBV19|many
TGTGCCAGCAGGACAGGGGGCTACTATGGCTACACCTTC
CASRTGGYYGYTF
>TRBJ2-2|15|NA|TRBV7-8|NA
TGTGCCAGCAGCTTAGACTGGTTAGGCACCGGGGAGCTGTTTTTT
CASSLDWLGTGELFF
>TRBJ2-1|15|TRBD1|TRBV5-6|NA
TGTGCCAGCAGCTTGGTCGGACAGGGGACGATCGAGCAGTTCTTC
CASSLVGQGTIEQFF
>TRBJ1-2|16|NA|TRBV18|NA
TGTGCCAGCTCACCGGGTCTCAGAGGGGCTGAAGGGGGCTACACCTTC
CASSPGLRGAEGGYTF
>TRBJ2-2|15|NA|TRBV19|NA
TGTGCCAGTAGCCTTCGTCAGGAGTCTACCGGGGAGCTGTTTTTT
CASSLRQESTGELFF
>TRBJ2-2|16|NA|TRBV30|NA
TGTGCCTGGAGTGTACAGCGGCAGGGCAACACCGGGGAGCTGTTTTTT
CAWSVQRQGNTGELFF
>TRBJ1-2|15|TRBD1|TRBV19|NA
TGTGCCAGTAGTTCCGGGACAGGGTTTGTCTATGGCTACACCTTC
CASSSGTGFVYGYTF
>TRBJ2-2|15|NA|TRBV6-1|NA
TGTGCCAGCAGTTCCCGGGAGACCATTACCGGGGAGCTGTTTTTT
CASSSRETITGELFF
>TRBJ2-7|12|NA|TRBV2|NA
TGTGCCAGCAGTGAAGTGACCTACGAGCAGTACTTC
CASSEVTYEQYF
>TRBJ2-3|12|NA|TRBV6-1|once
TGTGCCAGCAAGCTAGGTACAGATACGCAGTATTTT
CASKLGTDTQYF
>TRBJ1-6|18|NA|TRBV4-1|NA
TGCGCCAGCAGCCAAGACGTTCAGCCTAGCTCCTATAATTCACCCCTCCACTTT
CASSQDVQPSSYNSPLHF
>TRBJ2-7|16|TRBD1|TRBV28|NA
TGTGCCAGCAGTTTATCAGCGGGACAGGGATCCTACGAGCAGTACTTC
CASSLSAGQGSYEQYF
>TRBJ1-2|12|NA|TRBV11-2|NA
TGTGCCAGCAGCTTAGAAGGGCATGGCTACACCTTC
CASSLEGHGYTF
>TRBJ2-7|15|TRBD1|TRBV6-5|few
TGTGCCAGCAGAAAACAGGGGTCAACCTCCTACGAGCAGTACTTC
CASRKQGSTSYEQYF
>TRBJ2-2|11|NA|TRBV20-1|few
TGCAGTGCACCGAACACCGGGGAGCTGTTTTTT
CSAPNTGELFF
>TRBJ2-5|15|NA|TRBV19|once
TGTGCCAGTAGCGTTGTACTAGGATTCCAAGAGACCCAGTACTTC
CASSVVLGFQETQYF
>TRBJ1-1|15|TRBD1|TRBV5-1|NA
TGCGCCAGCAGCCCGGACGACAGGGCGGCCACTGAAGCTTTCTTT
CASSPDDRAATEAFF
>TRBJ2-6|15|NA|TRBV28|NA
TGTGCCAGCAGTTCCACCGGGGCTGGGGCCAACGTCCTGACTTTC
CASSSTGAGANVLTF
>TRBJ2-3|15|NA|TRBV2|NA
TGTGCCAGCAGTGAAAACGGGATGGGCACAGATACGCAGTATTTT
CASSENGMGTDTQYF
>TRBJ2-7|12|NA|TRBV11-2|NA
TGTGCCAGCAGCCACCGGGACACCAAGTTTGACTTC
CASSHRDTKFDF
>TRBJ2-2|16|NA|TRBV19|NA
TGTGCCAGTAGCCCCTTAGGGGGACCAAACACCGGGGAGCTGTTTTTT
CASSPLGGPNTGELFF
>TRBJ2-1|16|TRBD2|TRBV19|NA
TGTGCCAGTAGTTTACGAACTAGCGGGAGGGCAAATGAGCAGTTCTTC
CASSLRTSGRANEQFF
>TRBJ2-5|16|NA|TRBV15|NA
TGTGCCACCAGCAGACGTATGCGGCAGAGAGAAGAGACCCAGTACTTC
CATSRRMRQREETQYF
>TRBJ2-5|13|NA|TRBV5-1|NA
TGCGCCAGCAGCTTGGAAGGGGAAGAGACCCAGTACTTC
CASSLEGEETQYF
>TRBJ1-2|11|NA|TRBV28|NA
TGTGCCAGCAGTTTATTACATGGCTACACCTTC
CASSLLHGYTF
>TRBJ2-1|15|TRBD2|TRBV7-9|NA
TGTGCCAGCAGCCCGCCGGGACTAGCGGGAGATAAGCAGTTCTTC
CASSPPGLAGDKQFF
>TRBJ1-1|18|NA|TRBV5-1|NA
TGCGCCAGCAGCCCTTCTGGGGGATCGTATTATAGGGGTACTGAAGCTTTCTTT
CASSPSGGSYYRGTEAFF
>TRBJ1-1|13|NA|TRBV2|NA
TGTGCCAGCAAGGCTCAGATGAACACTGAAGCTTTCTTT
CASKAQMNTEAFF
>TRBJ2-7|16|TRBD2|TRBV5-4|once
TGTGCCAGCAGCTTGGGCGGACTAGCGGGTACCTACGAGCAGTACTTC
CASSLGGLAGTYEQYF
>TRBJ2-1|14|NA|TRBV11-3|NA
TGTGCCAGCAGCCCCACCGGACCCGAAGATGAGCAGTTCTTC
CASSPTGPEDEQFF
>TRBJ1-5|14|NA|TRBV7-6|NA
TGTGCCAGCAGCTACCCTTCGAGCAATCAGCCCCAGCATTTT
CASSYPSSNQPQHF
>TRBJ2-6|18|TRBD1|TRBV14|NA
TGTGCCAGCAGCACACGGACAGGCCCTAGCTCTGGGGCCAACGTCCTGACTTTC
CASSTRTGPSSGANVLTF
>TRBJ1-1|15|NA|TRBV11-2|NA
TGTGCCAGCAGCTTAGGTGGCGGGGCTGGCACTGAAGCTTTCTTT
CASSLGGGAGTEAFF
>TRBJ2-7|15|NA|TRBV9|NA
TGTGCCAGCAGCAGACAGGGAGGACTAGGGATCGAGCAGTACTTC
CASSRQGGLGIEQYF